The T cell receptor beta chain described here comes from a study of regulatory T cells in long-lasting Graves disease. With iRepertoire HTBI primers and Arm-PCR of CDR3 regions, TCR beta libraries were built. TCRdb re-analysed the multiplex PCR reads in MiXCR, keeping a single row per CDR3 protein. The sample has roughly 450,000 distinct CDR3 sequences, 20% to 25% seen once. Described time point: persistent/refractory GD, antithyroid drugs over 5 years with positive TRAb. Extracted PBMC RNA gave rise to the TCR library. An endocrinology department in Xi'an, China, supplied the patients. Looked up from germline, CDR1 is MDHEN and CDR2 is SYDVKM. V shed 7 bases and J 2 bases; nucleotides not matched to a gene: 10. The CDR3 has 16 amino acids. This clonotype was counted at least ten times.

This specimen consisted of peripheral blood mononuclear cells (PBMCs), obtained when the disease was refractory, from a patient treated with antithyroid drugs. This TCR was sampled from a female donor with Graves disease. V usage is TRBV28 and J usage is TRBJ1-1; 10 bases are shared with TRBD1. CDR3 loop: CASKSGTGDSNTEAFF. The DNA for the CDR3 is TGTGCCAGCAAGAGTGGGACAGGGGACTCCAACACTGAAGCTTTCTTT.